This passage covers 10 T cell receptor beta chains from one sample sequenced in a study of CD8 T cells in ankylosing spondylitis. TCRdb fed the 5' RACE reads into MiXCR, producing one record per CDR3 protein. The sample lists more than 300,000 distinct CDR3 sequences; approximately 10% were seen once. Sequencing used blood, either unsorted or a sorted T cell fraction (not recorded which). The receptor set was obtained from a female donor with ankylosing spondylitis or in good health (not recorded which).

On this clonotype: A read error may account for a junction end that differs from germline. The rearrangement uses TRBV20-1 and TRBJ2-7; TRBD1 aligns across 9 bases. Germline CDR1 DFQATT, CDR2 SNEGSKA (reference sequence). CDR3 length equals 16 residues. The CDR3 DNA follows: TGCTGTGCTACCTCCCTAGGACAGGGGAACTCCTACGAGCAGTACTTC. Translated: CCATSLGQGNSYEQYF.

This clonotype appeared a few times. This chain uses TRBV7-2 with TRBJ1-3; D call uncertain. The V and J ends lost 5 bases and 2 bases respectively, with 10 bases between them. CDR3 size: 14 residues. Germline CDR1 SGHTA, CDR2 FQGNSA. This chain's CDR3 is CASSRSSTGNTIYF. In DNA, the CDR3 is TGTGCCAGCAGCCGCAGTAGTACTGGAAACACCATATATTTT.

In its sample, this clonotype was seen many times. The V call is TRBV5-1, the J call TRBJ1-2; no clear D gene. This CDR3 has 13 residues. The ends were cut back, 4 bases at V and 2 bases at J, with 9 bases in the middle. Germline lookup yields CDR1 SGHRS and CDR2 YFSETQ. This CDR3 reads CASSPAGNYGYTF. CDR3 sequence (DNA): TGCGCCAGCAGCCCTGCAGGCAACTATGGCTACACCTTC. Together with reference TRBV5-1 and TRBJ1-2, the CDR3 gives the full variable domain: KAGVTQTPRYLIKTRGQQVTLSCSPISGHRSVSWYQQTPGQGLQFLFEYFSETQRNKGNFPGRFSGRQFSNSRSEMNVSTLELGDSALYLCASSPAGNYGYTFGSGTRLTVV.

This clonotype showed up many times. The chain has TRBV12-3 or TRBV12-4 and TRBJ2-1, with 12 bases that match TRBD2. V lost 9 bases and J lost 9; bases outside the gene matches: 9. The CDR3 has 14 residues. The CDR3 nucleotides are TGTGCCAGTTCTAGCGGGGGGGTATCGACTGAGCAGTTCTTC. This sequence encodes CASSSGGVSTEQFF.

The rearrangement links TRBV20-1 to TRBJ2-2; the match to TRBD1 covers 8 bases. The CDR3 length is 15 residues. CDR1 is DFQATT, CDR2 SNEGSKA, per germline (reference sequence). With V trimmed by 3 bases and J by 1 base, 4 bases remained unmatched. CDR3 sequence (DNA): TGCAGTGCTAGTATAGGGACAGGGAACACCGGGGAGCTGTTTTTT. This encodes CSASIGTGNTGELFF.

This clonotype was recorded many times. The chain carries TRBV5-6 and TRBJ1-1; a weak D match, TRBD1 (6 bases). CDR1 is SGHDT and CDR2 is YYEEEE in the germline V gene. V gave up 1 base and J gave up 1 base, with 11 bases separating them. This CDR3 comprises 15 residues. The CDR3, as DNA: TGTGCCAGCAGCTTGCTCGACAGGACGAACACTGAAGCTTTCTTT. Its protein is CASSLLDRTNTEAFF.

The chain carries TRBV20-1 and TRBJ2-5, with unresolved D. V lost 0 bases and J lost 4, with 3 bases in between. Per the germline V gene, CDR1 is DFQATT and CDR2 is SNEGSKA (reference sequence). CDR3 length: 11 residues. CDR3 DNA sequence: TGCAGTGCTAGAGATCTAGAGACCCAGTACTTC. This gives the protein CSARDLETQYF.

This clonotype was counted at least ten times. This rearrangement joins TRBV29-1 to TRBJ2-1; maybe TRBD2 (6 bases). Germline V lookup: CDR1 SQVTM, CDR2 ANQGSEA. The CDR3 has 15 residues. The V and J ends lost 1 base and 8 bases respectively, with 18 bases between them. The CDR3 coding sequence is TGCAGCGTTGAAGCGCTCTTGGGACTGGGGCATGAGCAGTTCTTC. This sequence encodes CSVEALLGLGHEQFF.

This clonotype showed up just a few times. One junction end disagrees with the germline gene, perhaps due to a read error. The chain links TRBV11-2 to TRBJ2-7; D tentatively reads TRBD1 or TRBD2 (5 bases each). Per the germline V gene, CDR1 is SGHAT and CDR2 is FQNNGV. The CDR3 loop spans 15 amino acids. The CDR3 reads CASSLDRDPVWEQYF. The CDR3, as DNA: TGTGCCAGCAGCCTAGACCGGGACCCCGTCTGGGAGCAGTACTTC.

The rearrangement links TRBV2 to TRBJ2-1, with TRBD2 identical over 10 bases. CDR1 is SNHLY, CDR2 FYNNEI, per germline. Unmatched junction bases numbered 4, after V lost 7 bases and J lost 4 bases. The CDR3 has 14 amino acids. The CDR3 loop reads CASKLAGSYNEQFF. CDR3 DNA sequence: TGTGCCAGCAAACTAGCGGGGAGTTACAATGAGCAGTTCTTC. The full variable domain, in which reference TRBV2 and TRBJ2-1 provide the parts outside the CDR3, is EPEVTQTPSHQVTQMGQEVILRCVPISNHLYFYWYRQILGQKVEFLVSFYNNEISEKSEIFDDQFSVERPDGSNFTLKIRSTKLEDSAMYFCASKLAGSYNEQFFGPGTRLTVL.